In this sample, the clone carrying this T cell receptor (beta chain) turned up once. The antigen is not known. Cells designated naive CD8 were CD45RO-negative and were positively selected for CCR7, with terminally differentiated effector memory CD45RA+ cells excluded. Donors, without exception, were Caucasian adults residing in Nashville, Tennessee. Trimming stripped 2 bases from V and 4 bases from J, with 9 bases between. Germline lookup yields CDR1 SGHRS and CDR2 YFSETQ. This CDR3 region has 13 residues. These data are taken from a study of shared clonotypes between healthy human individuals. The study, taken as a whole, reports: The small donor group covered limited genetic and exposure diversity. Shared across several donors were around 4.7% of the naive CD4 clonotypes.

Sequencing used immunoSEQ multiplex PCR; TCRdb keeps in-frame clones, though not all of them. The sample lists roughly 1,800,000 clones; about 95% were seen once. Sequencing input: naive CD8+ T cells sorted from blood. V is TRBV5-1 and J is TRBJ1-1; D perhaps matches TRBD1 (5 bases). The receptor's source is a man younger than 35 in good health. The CDR3 here is CASSFGDLTEAFF. The CDR3 coding sequence is TGCGCCAGCAGCTTCGGGGACCTCACTGAAGCTTTCTTT. Together with reference TRBV5-1 and TRBJ1-1, the CDR3 gives the full variable domain: KAGVTQTPRYLIKTRGQQVTLSCSPISGHRSVSWYQQTPGQGLQFLFEYFSETQRNKGNFPGRFSGRQFSNSRSEMNVSTLELGDSALYLCASSFGDLTEAFFGQGTRLTVV.